This entry describes one TCR beta chain. This sample was taken from a study of Ad26.COV2.S vaccination and SARS-CoV-2 variants. Germline values: CDR1 WNHNN, CDR2 SYGVQD (reference sequence). V lost 6 bases and J lost 0, with 12 bases in between. The CDR3 spans 14 residues. Treatment specified: around 19 received Ad26.COV2.S at low or high dose, single or two shots; about 5 received placebo; per-sample allocation not given. After the first vaccine or placebo injection, samples were drawn on day 63. Profiling relied on immunoSEQ multiplex PCR, and the TCRdb table lists in-frame clones only, not all of them. The sample carries about 350,000 clones, approximately 90% recorded once.

The material was peripheral blood, obtained in a trial of Ad26.COV2.S vaccine versus placebo. V gene TRBV10-1 combines with J gene TRBJ2-7; D possibly matches TRBD1 or TRBD2 (5 bases each). The clonotype comes from a person between 18 and 65 years old who received the Ad26.COV2.S COVID-19 vaccine or a placebo. CDR3 sequence (DNA): TGCGCCAGCAGCCGGGACGCGAGCTCCTACGAGCAGTACTTC. It encodes CASSRDASSYEQYF.